This T cell receptor (beta chain) was captured in a study of cytomegalovirus exposure and HLA in healthy donors. For this clone: What it binds is unknown.

Germline trimming cut 4 bases from V and 0 bases from J; bases unmatched to any gene: 9. Per the germline V gene, CDR1 is SEHNR and CDR2 is FQNEAQ (reference sequence). The CDR3 consists of 16 residues. Researchers ran the PCR with 60 Vbeta and 13 Jbeta primers. Using immunoSEQ multiplex PCR, the repertoire was profiled, and TCRdb retains in-frame clones only, with some absent. Seen here are roughly 180,000 clones, approximately 80% observed once, and the top ten hold approximately 6.7%. General observations from the study: Previously analyzed data showed that most TCR beta V segments were productive at a frequency of about 87% or about 30%. Later on, an analysis showed TCR association rates differing by HLA locus, with DRB1 the most and HLA-C the fewest. Presence/absence analyses rested on an assumption that sequencing depth was roughly uniform across donors.

Sequencing used PBMCs. This TCR derives from a man younger than 45 in good health and CMV-seropositive. V gene TRBV7-9 combines with J gene TRBJ2-7, with 7 bases identical to TRBD1. Here the CDR3 DNA reads TGTGCCAGCAGCTCCGACCGACAGGGTGGCTCCTACGAGCAGTACTTC. Protein: CASSSDRQGGSYEQYF.